This T cell receptor beta chain was retrieved from a study of post-analysis software for immune sequencing data. Overall study results and limits: Significantly decreased normalized Chao1 diversity was recorded for multiple sclerosis patients relative to controls. With TRBV5-6, TRBV5-1 and TRBV20-1 included, 5 or 6 TRBV segments were more frequent in patients than in controls.

Remarks on this clonotype: The antigen remains unidentified.

The TCR beta cDNA libraries carried unique molecular identifiers. MiXCR was run by TCRdb on the PCR reads, yielding one entry per CDR3 protein. The sample lists roughly 620,000 distinct CDR3 sequences, 44% occurring once. Germline V lookup: CDR1 SGHTA, CDR2 FQGTGA. The V segment lost 5 bases and the J segment 5 bases; nucleotides outside the gene matches: 5. This CDR3 is built from 15 residues. The sequence was obtained from a girl aged 5 to 17 with multiple sclerosis. Material for sequencing was blood. The gene calls are TRBV7-3 and TRBJ2-1; 11 positions match TRBD2. DNA of the CDR3: TGTGCCAGCAGCCCTAGCGGGGGGATGAACAATGAGCAGTTCTTC. Its translation is CASSPSGGMNNEQFF.